This record concerns one TCR beta chain sequence. Its antigen is not identified. The germline V gene encodes CDR1 MGHRA and CDR2 YSYEKL. J lost 0 bases, V lost 0 bases, and 7 bases had no gene match. This CDR3 is 18 amino acids long. The entry originates in a study of T cell repertoires in cytomegalovirus infection. Via MiXCR, TCRdb re-called the reads, giving one row per CDR3 protein. The table includes about 310,000 distinct CDR3 sequences, approximately 25% detected once. The chain joins TRBV4-1 to TRBJ2-2; 7 nucleotides line up with TRBD1. The sequenced sample was cultured PBMCs, obtained from culture after CMV antigen stimulation. The sequence derives from a human donor in good health (CMV status not recorded). Some clones in this sample may be carry-over from other donors' samples. This chain's CDR3 is CASSQEGQGVPNTGELFF. In nucleotides, the CDR3 is TGCGCCAGCAGCCAAGAAGGCCAGGGGGTACCGAACACCGGGGAGCTGTTTTTT.